The entry below gives a single T cell receptor beta chain sequence along with its context. The antigen is unknown. This entry comes from a study of early stage breast cancer tumors. On the study more broadly: ER+/PR+/HER2- status applied to about 80% of the 16 invasive breast tumors. Invasive lobular carcinomas made up about 30% of the 12 ER+/PR+/HER2- tumors. Each sample averaged approximately 10-fold read coverage.

V was pared by 4 bases and J by 5 bases, with 15 bases between. The CDR3 extends over 14 amino acids. Germline V gene lookup returns CDR1 SGHRS and CDR2 YFSETQ. The table came from immunoSEQ multiplex PCR; TCRdb's copy has only in-frame clones and leaves some out. The sample lists fewer than 70,000 clones, less than 90% seen once, with approximately 4.5% in the top ten. The study's findings and limits: Compared with adjacent normal breast, tumors showed about 2.5-fold denser, more clonal T cells.

V is TRBV5-1 and J is TRBJ2-5, with a possible D match to TRBD1 (6 bases). The sample was blood. This TCR was recovered from a person aged 40 to 50 with breast cancer. CDR3 coding DNA: TGCGCCAGCAGCCCCCGGACAGAGGGGGAGACCCAGTACTTC. It encodes CASSPRTEGETQYF.